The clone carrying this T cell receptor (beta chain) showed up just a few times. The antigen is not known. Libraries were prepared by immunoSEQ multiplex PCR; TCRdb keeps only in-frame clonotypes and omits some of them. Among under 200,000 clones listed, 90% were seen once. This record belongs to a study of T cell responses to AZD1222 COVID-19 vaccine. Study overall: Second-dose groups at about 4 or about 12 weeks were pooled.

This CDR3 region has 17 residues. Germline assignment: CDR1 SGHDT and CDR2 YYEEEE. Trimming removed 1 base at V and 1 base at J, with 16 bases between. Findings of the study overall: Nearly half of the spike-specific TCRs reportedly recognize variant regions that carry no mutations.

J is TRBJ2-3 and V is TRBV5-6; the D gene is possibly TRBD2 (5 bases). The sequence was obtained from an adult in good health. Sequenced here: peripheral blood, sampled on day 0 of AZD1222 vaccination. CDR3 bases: TGTGCCAGCAGCTTGCCGGGGATGGGGTTGGGCACAGATACGCAGTATTTT. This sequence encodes CASSLPGMGLGTDTQYF.